The clone carrying this TCR beta chain was seen more than once but under ten times. Using unique molecular identifiers, the investigators prepared the TCRbeta library. TCRdb fed the PCR reads into MiXCR, producing one record per CDR3 protein. The table lists some 500,000 distinct CDR3 sequences, approximately 20% of them singletons. This specimen comes from a study of T-cell reconstitution after alpha-beta-depleted transplantation in children. This CDR3 is 17 amino acids long. Germline V lookup: CDR1 SGHRS, CDR2 YFSETQ. V was clipped by 3 bases and J by 4 bases, with 21 bases between them. The sequencing used PBMCs from the stem cell graft donor, collected from the stem cell graft. The TCR was taken from a human donor who donated a stem cell graft to a child with acute lymphoblastic leukemia. The chain joins TRBV5-1 to TRBJ2-3, with D unresolved. The chain's CDR3 is CASSWPRVFNDADTQYF. The CDR3 DNA sequence: TGCGCCAGCAGCTGGCCACGAGTTTTCAATGACGCAGATACGCAGTATTTT.